These T cell receptor beta chains were read from a single sample in a study of cytomegalovirus exposure and HLA in healthy donors. TCRdb keeps only in-frame clones here, not all; method: immunoSEQ multiplex PCR. Here the sample spans 300,000 to 450,000 clones, 86% being singletons. Specimen: PBMCs. Receptors originate from a woman under 30 in good health and CMV-seronegative. The CDR3 runs from the conserved cysteine through the conserved F or W. Fields, in order: V gene, D gene, J gene, clone size, CDR3 DNA, CDR3 protein. The D gene is left open where the match is weak. Rows give clone size only sometimes, using once, few, many, or a class for an expanded clone.

TRBV7-9	-	TRBJ2-1	-	TGTGCCAGCAGCTTCCCCTCTCGGAATGAGCAGTTCTTC	CASSFPSRNEQFF
TRBV2	TRBD1	TRBJ1-4	-	TGTGCCAGCAGACAGGGGCCGACAACTAATGAAAAACTGTTTTTT	CASRQGPTTNEKLFF
TRBV30	TRBD2	TRBJ2-3	few	TGTGCCTGGAGTGGAGCGGGGAACACAGATACGCAGTATTTT	CAWSGAGNTDTQYF
TRBV6-1	TRBD1	TRBJ1-5	-	TGTGCCAGCAGTGGTCGACAGGGGCGGAATCAGCCCCAGCATTTT	CASSGRQGRNQPQHF
TRBV19	-	TRBJ2-6	-	TGTGCCAGTAGTACAGGGGCGGCTGGGGCCAACGTCCTGACTTTC	CASSTGAAGANVLTF
TRBV19	-	TRBJ2-1	once	TGTGCCAGTAGTATAGGGCCACGCAATGAGCAGTTCTTC	CASSIGPRNEQFF
TRBV18	-	TRBJ1-6	-	TGTGCTAGCTCACCAGAGGGCTCCTATAATTCACCCCTCCACTTT	CASSPEGSYNSPLHF
TRBV5-1	-	TRBJ2-7	-	TGCGCCAGCAGCTTGGCTTCTTCCCGGACAAGGAAGTACGAGCAGTACTTC	CASSLASSRTRKYEQYF
TRBV6-6	-	TRBJ1-5	-	TGTGCCAGCAGTTACTTGGTAGGGGCACCCAATCAGCCCCAGCATTTT	CASSYLVGAPNQPQHF
TRBV6-1	-	TRBJ1-2	-	TGTGCCAGCAGTCCCCTCCGGGGTATCGACTATGGCTACACCTTC	CASSPLRGIDYGYTF
TRBV7-2	-	TRBJ1-4	-	TGTGCCAGCAGCTTAGCGGGGCCGGGCACTAATGAAAAACTGTTTTTT	CASSLAGPGTNEKLFF
TRBV5-4	-	TRBJ1-5	few	TGTGCCAGCAGCTTGGACGGGATCAATCAGCCCCAGCATTTT	CASSLDGINQPQHF
TRBV6-1	-	TRBJ1-4	once	TGTGCCAGCAGCGATGGACTAAATGAAAAACTGTTTTTT	CASSDGLNEKLFF
TRBV5-1	TRBD1	TRBJ2-5	-	TGCGCCAGCAGACGGGACAGGGGTGAGACCCAGTACTTC	CASRRDRGETQYF
TRBV9	-	TRBJ2-3	-	TGTGCCAGCAGCGCCGGTATAACAGATACGCAGTATTTT	CASSAGITDTQYF
TRBV9	TRBD2	TRBJ2-3	-	TGTGCCAGCAGGGCTAGCGGGGGGCCCGATACGCAGTATTTT	CASRASGGPDTQYF
TRBV2	TRBD2	TRBJ2-5	-	TGTGCCAGCAGGGACCCCGGGGGGGGAGAGACCCAGTACTTC	CASRDPGGGETQYF
TRBV28	-	TRBJ1-5	-	TGTGCCAGCAGTTTAGGTCCAGGGGAAGGGGGTCAGCCCCAGCATTTT	CASSLGPGEGGQPQHF